The 26 T cell receptor beta chains below come from one sample, sequenced in a study of T cell repertoires in cytomegalovirus infection. Their recognized antigens are unknown. TCRdb re-called the reads with MiXCR, one entry per CDR3 protein. The table records approximately 910,000 distinct CDR3 sequences, about a third of them present only once. Sample: cultured CD8+ T cells from PBMCs, taken from culture after CMV antigen stimulation. Receptor source: a human donor in good health (CMV status not recorded). Some clones in this sample may be carry-over from other donors' samples.

To note about this clonotype: One base away lies a much larger clone, so this may be a sequencing read error. This chain uses TRBV7-2 with TRBJ2-2; TRBD2 agrees at 9 bases. The CDR3 is made up of 16 amino acids. The junction had 6 bases not matched to a gene; V was cut back by 1 base and J by 6 bases. Germline V gene lookup returns CDR1 SGHTA and CDR2 FQGNSA. The DNA of the CDR3 is TGTGCCAGCAGCTTAGTAGCGGGGGAGCCTTCCGGGGAGCTGTTTTTT. It encodes CASSLVAGEPSGELFF.

The chain joins TRBV4-1 to TRBJ2-1; 12 nucleotides align to TRBD2. The CDR3 loop spans 15 amino acids. V shed 5 bases and J 7 bases; nucleotides not matched to a gene: 6. Germline lookup yields CDR1 MGHRA and CDR2 YSYEKL. In nucleotides, the CDR3 is TGCGCCAGCAGCTTCACTAGCGGGGGGACAAATGAGCAGTTCTTC. Translating gives CASSFTSGGTNEQFF.

Here the CDR3 reads CASSFPGPLSSYNEQFF. DNA for the CDR3: TGTGCCAGCAGTTTCCCGGGACCACTGAGCTCCTACAATGAGCAGTTCTTC. J is TRBJ2-1 and V is TRBV12-3 or TRBV12-4; TRBD1 or TRBD2 may be the D gene (5 bases each). V shed 3 bases and J shed 0 bases, with 15 bases lying between them. There are 17 residues in the CDR3.

The chain couples TRBV28 to TRBJ2-7; D is possibly TRBD2 (5 bases). There are 13 residues in the CDR3. V lost 8 bases to trimming and J lost 3 bases, with 14 bases between them. Germline V CDR1 and CDR2: MDHEN, SYDVKM. The CDR3 is CASGEDGDYEQYV. As DNA, the CDR3 is TGTGCCAGCGGGGAAGACGGGGACTACGAGCAGTACGTC.

As for this clonotype: The junction departs from germline at one end; a sequencing error may be responsible. J is TRBJ2-2 and V is TRBV4-1; no definite D call. Germline CDR1 reads MGHRA; CDR2 reads YSYEKL. This CDR3 comprises 13 residues. CDR3 residues: CASSQDLAGELFF. The DNA for the CDR3 is TGTGCCAGCAGCCAAGACCTCGCCGGGGAGCTGTTTTTT.

As for this clonotype: Germline is not matched at one junction end, which may reflect a read error. The V and J genes are TRBV7-7 and TRBJ2-7; 11 nucleotides agree with TRBD1. The CDR3 runs to 15 residues. Germline V gene sequence: CDR1 SSHAT, CDR2 FNYEAQ (reference sequence). The CDR3 DNA follows: TGTGCTAGCAGCCCGGGGACAGGGGGAGGCTACGAGCAGTACTTC. It specifies CASSPGTGGGYEQYF.

Ten or more counts support this clonotype. This chain joins TRBV7-2 and TRBJ2-1; the match to TRBD2 covers 13 bases. Germline V lookup: CDR1 SGHTA, CDR2 FQGNSA. This CDR3 is 16 amino acids long. V dropped 1 base and J dropped 8; count of bases not matched to a gene: 5. The CDR3 nucleotides read TGTGCCAGCAGCTTAGGAGTAACTAGCGGGGGGGATGAGCAGTTCTTC. It specifies CASSLGVTSGGDEQFF.

This clonotype was recorded at least ten times. The chain employs TRBV6-1 and TRBJ2-7, with TRBD1 as a possible D gene (6 bases). This CDR3 comprises 16 residues. The germline gives CDR1 MNHNS, CDR2 SASEGT. The ends were cut back, 1 base at V and 1 base at J, with 14 bases in the middle. The CDR3 loop reads CASSEVVLGHSYEQYF. In DNA form, the CDR3 reads TGTGCCAGCAGTGAAGTTGTGTTGGGACATTCCTACGAGCAGTACTTC.

This clonotype was detected only a few times. This chain uses TRBV5-1 with TRBJ2-3; 7 nucleotides agree with TRBD2. Germline trimming cut 2 bases from V and 6 bases from J; bases unmatched to any gene: 15. Germline CDR1 SGHRS, CDR2 YFSETQ. CDR3 size: 17 residues. The CDR3 region has the DNA TGCGCCAGCAGCTTCAACCCGGGACTAAGGGTTGACGATACGCAGTATTTT. This codes for CASSFNPGLRVDDTQYF. Full variable domain (missing parts from reference TRBV5-1 and TRBJ2-3): KAGVTQTPRYLIKTRGQQVTLSCSPISGHRSVSWYQQTPGQGLQFLFEYFSETQRNKGNFPGRFSGRQFSNSRSEMNVSTLELGDSALYLCASSFNPGLRVDDTQYFGPGTRLTVL.

At least ten counts were recorded for this clonotype. The CDR3 loop reads CASSFIATNEKLFF. CDR3 DNA: TGTGCCAGCAGTTTCATTGCAACTAATGAAAAACTGTTTTTT. The chain carries TRBV12-3 or TRBV12-4 and TRBJ1-4; D ambiguous. The CDR3 is 14 amino acids. Trimming stripped 3 bases from V and 0 bases from J, with 5 bases between.

The sample holds a few counts of this clonotype. For the CDR3, the DNA is TGTGCCAGCAGTTTAGAAACCCCTCCCCGACAGCCTGATACGCAGTATTTT. Protein: CASSLETPPRQPDTQYF. The chain carries TRBV12-3 or TRBV12-4 and TRBJ2-3; a weak D match, TRBD1 (5 bases). V was clipped by 1 base and J by 6 bases, with 20 bases between them. The CDR3 is made up of 17 amino acids.

The sample holds a few counts of this clonotype. V is TRBV7-9 and J is TRBJ2-7; D not certain. The germline V gene has CDR1 SEHNR and CDR2 FQNEAQ (reference sequence). The CDR3 totals 13 residues. V lost 5 bases and J 3 bases, leaving 11 bases between the germline ends. The CDR3 is CASSLSIFYEQYV. DNA for the CDR3: TGTGCCAGCAGCCTCTCGATATTCTACGAGCAGTACGTC.

V usage is TRBV6-5 and J usage is TRBJ2-3, with D possibly TRBD2 on 5 matching bases. V shed 7 bases and J shed 5 bases, with 16 bases lying between them. CDR3 length: 14 amino acids. Germline V gene lookup returns CDR1 MNHEY and CDR2 SVGAGI. The CDR3 protein is CASTPTPGGDTQYF. The CDR3 DNA reads TGTGCCAGCACCCCCACCCCCGGAGGAGATACGCAGTATTTT.

The chain combines TRBV9 with TRBJ1-1; D is ambiguous. The CDR3 loop spans 15 amino acids. V lost 0 bases and J 0 bases, leaving 9 bases between the germline ends. Germline-derived CDR1 and CDR2 are SGDLS and YYNGEE. The CDR3 sequence: CASSVGEGMNTEAFF. CDR3 DNA sequence: TGTGCCAGCAGCGTAGGAGAGGGAATGAACACTGAAGCTTTCTTT.

This chain joins TRBV7-6 and TRBJ1-1; 9 positions match TRBD1. The CDR3 has 15 residues. The V segment lost 5 bases and the J segment 6 bases; nucleotides outside the gene matches: 10. Germline V gene sequence: CDR1 SGHVS, CDR2 FNYEAQ. CDR3 residues: CASSTRTGEGPEAFF. The CDR3 region has the DNA TGTGCCAGCAGCACCCGGACAGGGGAGGGTCCTGAAGCTTTCTTT. Together with reference TRBV7-6 and TRBJ1-1, the CDR3 gives the full variable domain: GAGVSQSPRYKVTKRGQDVALRCDPISGHVSLYWYRQALGQGPEFLTYFNYEAQQDKSGLPNDRFSAERPEGSISTLTIQRTEQRDSAMYRCASSTRTGEGPEAFFGQGTRLTVV.

The chain's CDR3 is CASSQGLGTIDYTF. The CDR3 nucleotides are TGTGCCAGCAGCCAAGGACTGGGCACTATCGACTACACCTTC. The rearrangement links TRBV7-6 to TRBJ1-2; D is undetermined. CDR3 length: 14 amino acids. V lost 5 bases and J 10 bases, leaving 20 bases between the germline ends. Germline V gene sequence: CDR1 SGHVS, CDR2 FNYEAQ.

This clonotype showed up just a few times. This chain links TRBV7-9 with TRBJ2-6; TRBD1 matches at 7 bases. The ends lost 1 base at V and 2 bases at J; junction bases unmatched: 2. Germline loops: CDR1 SEHNR, CDR2 FQNEAQ (reference sequence). The CDR3 runs 16 residues. The CDR3 region is CASSLEGGAGANVLTF. CDR3 bases: TGTGCCAGCAGCTTAGAAGGGGGCGCTGGGGCCAACGTCCTGACTTTC.

Ten or more counts support this clonotype. CDR3: CASSPNSNIQYF. Written as DNA, the CDR3 is TGTGCCAGCAGCCCTAACTCGAACATTCAGTACTTC. The rearrangement joins TRBV11-2 to TRBJ2-4; D remains ambiguous. The V end lost 5 bases, the J end lost 7 bases, and 9 bases lay between the germline ends. The CDR3 has 12 residues. The germline V gene has CDR1 SGHAT and CDR2 FQNNGV.

The V gene is TRBV5-5, the J gene TRBJ2-1; D is perhaps TRBD1 (5 bases). Germline V gene sequence: CDR1 SGHKS, CDR2 YYEKEE (reference sequence). The CDR3 extends over 17 amino acids. The ends were cut back, 0 bases at V and 0 bases at J, with 13 bases in the middle. CDR3: CASSLARDLISYNEQFF. The CDR3, as DNA: TGTGCCAGCAGCTTGGCCAGGGATTTAATCTCCTACAATGAGCAGTTCTTC.

This clonotype was seen more than once but under ten times. The J gene is TRBJ1-5, the V gene TRBV27, with D unclear. Germline V lookup: CDR1 MNHEY, CDR2 SMNVEV (reference sequence). Trimming shortened V by 1 base and J by 2 bases, and 12 bases separated the two germline ends. The CDR3 spans 16 residues. CDR3 sequence (DNA): TGTGCCAGCAGTTTATTTGGGGAGGGAGGCAATCAGCCCCAGCATTTT. Residues: CASSLFGEGGNQPQHF.

Comments on this clonotype: This sequence may be a read error, since a much larger clone differs from it by one base. V and J are TRBV7-2 and TRBJ2-1; possible D gene TRBD2, 6 bases. The CDR3 sequence is 17 residues long. Per germline, CDR1 SGHTA and CDR2 FQGNSA. CDR3 sequence: CANSYPGAPASYNEQFF. The CDR3 nucleotides are TGTGCCAACAGCTACCCGGGAGCCCCAGCATCCTACAATGAGCAGTTCTTC.

The chain employs TRBV7-8 and TRBJ1-1, with D uncertain. This CDR3 contains 17 residues. Germline CDR1 is SGHVS and CDR2 is FQNEAQ. Trimming pared 2 bases from V and 2 bases from J, leaving 18 bases between. CDR3 sequence (DNA): TGTGCCAGCAGCTTATCCTCCGGGATCAGGAGAAACACTGAAGCTTTCTTT. Amino acids: CASSLSSGIRRNTEAFF.

The J gene is TRBJ2-5, the V gene TRBV11-2; weak D call: TRBD2 (5 bases). The CDR3 contains 15 residues. Trimming took 5 bases from V and 7 from J, leaving 20 bases between them. The germline V gene has CDR1 SGHAT and CDR2 FQNNGV. DNA of the CDR3: TGTGCCAGCAGCCCCTCTCGGGGTCTCTCAGGGACCCAGTACTTC. The encoded protein is CASSPSRGLSGTQYF.

This chain joins TRBV6-2 or TRBV6-3 and TRBJ1-5, with unresolved D. The CDR3 runs 13 residues. V dropped 8 bases and J dropped 7 bases, with 15 bases sitting between them. CDR1 and CDR2 (germline): MNHEY, SVGEGT. The CDR3 region is CASGQMVQQPQHF. In DNA form, the CDR3 reads TGTGCCAGCGGCCAAATGGTGCAGCAGCCCCAGCATTTT.

This clonotype appeared a few times. The chain links TRBV4-1 to TRBJ2-1; 10 bases agree with TRBD2. V gave up 1 base and J gave up 9 bases; unmatched junction bases: 12. The CDR3 is 17 amino acids. Germline lookup yields CDR1 MGHRA and CDR2 YSYEKL. The CDR3 loop is CASSQGPAGGESGEQFF. In DNA form, the CDR3 reads TGCGCCAGCAGCCAAGGGCCAGCGGGGGGGGAGTCCGGTGAGCAGTTCTTC.

V is TRBV14 and J is TRBJ1-1, with unresolved D. V lost 1 base and J lost 7, with 16 bases in between. The CDR3 consists of 15 residues. Per germline, CDR1 SGHDN and CDR2 FVKESK. CDR3 sequence (DNA): TGTGCCAGCAGCCAAGTGGAGGGAGTTTCCGATGAAGCTTTCTTT. Protein product: CASSQVEGVSDEAFF.